Presented here are 15 T cell receptor beta chains from one specimen sequenced in a study of blood T cells in healthy people across ages. Combining a sample-barcoded 5' primer with a J-beta primer mix, a second PCR ran for about 7 to 11 cycles. TCRdb passed the 5' RACE reads through MiXCR, listing each CDR3 protein once. Counted here are some 890,000 distinct CDR3 sequences, roughly 29% occurring once; the ten biggest clones make up roughly a tenth. Separately, the same data were catalogued under a study of T cells of mothers and their children.

The sequenced material came from blood. The receptors come from a woman aged 40 to 49 in good health.

The chain couples TRBV6-6 to TRBJ2-5; 7 bases line up with TRBD2. The better agreement between TRBJ2-1 and the DNA end casts doubt on the J call. The CDR3 is made up of 14 amino acids. Germline CDR1 and CDR2: MNHNY and SVGAGI (reference sequence). CDR3 sequence (DNA): TGTGCCTCCAGGGCCAGCGGGCTAGCGGAGACCCAGTTCTTC. Translated, it gives CASRASGLAETQFF.

Ten or more counts support this clonotype. This sequence joins TRBV12-3 or TRBV12-4 and TRBJ1-2, with D possibly TRBD1 on 5 matching bases. The CDR3 loop spans 14 amino acids. Trimming stripped 6 bases from V and 4 bases from J, with 15 bases between. The CDR3 region has the DNA TGTGCCAGCAGAACCCTAGGGGATGGCTATGGCTACACCTTC. Encoded protein: CASRTLGDGYGYTF.

This sequence joins TRBV12-3 or TRBV12-4 and TRBJ1-2; tentative D call: TRBD1 (5 bases). The CDR3 length is 15 residues. Trimming pared 5 bases from V and 2 bases from J, leaving 15 bases between. CDR3 loop: CASSTYPGLNYGYTF. For the CDR3, the DNA is TGTGCCAGCAGTACCTATCCGGGACTGAACTATGGCTACACCTTC.

This chain uses TRBV28 with TRBJ1-2; D not certain. Between the trimmed V and J ends, which lost 9 bases and 0 bases, there was a span of 11 bases. There are 13 residues in the CDR3. Germline CDR1 and CDR2: MDHEN and SYDVKM. In DNA form, the CDR3 reads TGTGCCAGTAAGCCTCCCTCTAACTATGGCTACACCTTC. Amino acid sequence: CASKPPSNYGYTF.

This clonotype was counted a few times. The V and J genes are TRBV29-1 and TRBJ2-3, with 13 bases aligning to TRBD2. Trimming cost V 5 bases and J 1 base; bases outside gene matches: 3. CDR3 size: 15 residues. Germline CDR1 and CDR2: SQVTM and ANQGSEA. The CDR3 here is CSVQGLAGRTDTQYF. CDR3 bases: TGCAGCGTTCAGGGACTAGCGGGGCGCACAGATACGCAGTATTTT.

The chain joins TRBV4-2 to TRBJ1-2; D might be TRBD1 (5 bases). The CDR3 has 15 residues. Looked up from germline, CDR1 is LGHNA and CDR2 is YNFKEQ. The V and J ends lost 4 bases and 2 bases respectively, with 14 bases between them. Here the CDR3 reads CASSPAGQSNYGYTF. For the CDR3, the DNA is TGTGCCAGCAGCCCGGCGGGGCAGTCGAACTATGGCTACACCTTC.

The CDR3 is CASSLERQGADEQFF. In DNA form, the CDR3 reads TGCGCCAGCAGCTTAGAGAGACAGGGGGCAGATGAGCAGTTCTTC. The V call is TRBV5-1, the J call TRBJ2-1, with 10 bases matching TRBD1. This CDR3 is 15 amino acids long. Germline CDR1 and CDR2: SGHRS and YFSETQ. The V and J ends lost 2 bases and 8 bases, in that order; junction bases with no gene match: 7.

The chain recombines TRBV20-1 with TRBJ2-5; possible D gene TRBD2, 7 bases. Trimming shortened V by 0 bases and J by 3 bases, and 14 bases separated the two germline ends. CDR1 is DFQATT and CDR2 is SNEGSKA in the germline V gene (reference sequence). CDR3 length: 15 residues. Written as DNA, the CDR3 is TGCAGTGCTAGAGATACTCGGGGGGCGGAAGAGACCCAGTACTTC. This translates into CSARDTRGAEETQYF.

The rearrangement links TRBV27 to TRBJ2-7, with D perhaps TRBD1 or TRBD2 (7 bases each). Between the trimmed V and J ends, which lost 8 bases and 12 bases, there was a span of 20 bases. The CDR3 contains 12 residues. Germline CDR1 reads MNHEY; CDR2 reads SMNVEV (reference sequence). The CDR3 nucleotides read TGTGCCAGCGGACCAGGGGGGGCCCCCCGGTACTTC. Translating gives CASGPGGAPRYF.

On this clonotype: This may stem from a read error, because a much larger clone lies one nucleotide away. No conserved phenylalanine or tryptophan ends this CDR3, so it is likely a read error. The rearrangement uses TRBV20-1 and TRBJ1-2, with a possible D match to TRBD1 (5 bases). The germline V and J ends were trimmed by 5 bases and 4 bases, with 11 bases remaining between them. The CDR3 runs to 12 residues. Germline V lookup: CDR1 DFQATT, CDR2 SNEGSKA (reference sequence). CDR3 DNA sequence: TGCAGTGCTCCGACAGCTTTCTATGGCTACACCTGC. This codes for CSAPTAFYGYTC.

This clonotype was counted ten times or more. This sequence joins TRBV7-2 and TRBJ2-3, with D possibly TRBD1 on 6 matching bases. Germline-derived CDR1 and CDR2 are SGHTA and FQGNSA. This CDR3 region has 14 residues. Trimming removed 2 bases from V and 4 bases from J, with 10 bases in between. The CDR3 reads CASSLLAGADTQYF. The CDR3 DNA reads TGTGCCAGCAGCTTATTGGCAGGGGCAGATACGCAGTATTTT.

This clonotype was observed at least ten times. V usage is TRBV20-1 and J usage is TRBJ2-7; the D call may be TRBD1 or TRBD2 (5 bases each). Germline CDR1 DFQATT, CDR2 SNEGSKA (reference sequence). The V and J ends lost 5 bases and 3 bases respectively, with 14 bases between them. The CDR3 extends over 13 amino acids. CDR3 amino acids: CSASQGEIYEQYF. CDR3 bases: TGCAGTGCTTCTCAGGGAGAGATCTACGAGCAGTACTTC.

This clonotype was recorded a few times. V is TRBV10-3 and J is TRBJ2-5, with 7 bases lining up with TRBD2. The junction had 9 bases not matched to a gene; V was cut back by 3 bases and J by 5 bases. This CDR3 is built from 15 residues. Germline V gives CDR1 ENHRY, CDR2 SYGVKD. CDR3 residues: CAISDIAGMGETQYF. In DNA, the CDR3 is TGTGCCATCAGTGATATAGCGGGTATGGGGGAGACCCAGTACTTC.

This clonotype was found many times. The gene calls are TRBV15 and TRBJ2-1; perhaps TRBD2 as D (5 bases). Between the trimmed V and J ends, which lost 0 bases and 3 bases, there was a span of 9 bases. This CDR3 has 15 residues. The V gene's germline CDR1 is LNHNV and CDR2 YYDKDF (reference sequence). The CDR3 here is CATSRERGVYNEQFF. The DNA for the CDR3 is TGTGCCACCAGCAGAGAACGGGGTGTCTACAATGAGCAGTTCTTC.

As for this clonotype: A read error may explain this, as a much larger clone is one base away. V is TRBV7-3 and J is TRBJ2-6; perhaps TRBD2 as D (6 bases). The length of the CDR3 is 17 residues. Germline V CDR1 and CDR2: SGHTA, FQGTGA. Trimming took 4 bases from V and 0 from J, leaving 13 bases between them. The CDR3 is CASSSQPGGSGANVLTF. CDR3 DNA: TGTGCCAGCAGCTCCCAGCCCGGGGGCTCTGGGGCCAACGTCCTGACTTTC.